Each of the 15 T cell receptor beta chains below was sequenced from the same sample in a study of control samples from healthy donors and cancer patients (dated by TCRdb to the early 2020s). The library was prepared using the immunoSEQ multiplex PCR assay. TCRdb took over this immuneACCESS table, retaining in-frame rearrangements with V and J assigned. Such tables are incomplete; in checked studies, under half of the missing clones stem from an unresolved V gene, and the remainder is unexplained. The sample records about 40,000 clones, 92% of which are singletons. The top ten hold 3.6% of the sample. Sequencing was carried out using blood. These TCRs come from a woman aged 50 to 65 in good health.

Written as DNA, the CDR3 is TGTGCCAGCAGCGAGGACAGACACTATGGCTACACCTTC. It specifies CASSEDRHYGYTF. The rearrangement links TRBV7-2 to TRBJ1-2; TRBD1 might be the D (6 bases). V was shortened by 5 bases and J by 3 bases, with 10 bases between the two germline ends. The CDR3 consists of 13 residues. Germline lookup yields CDR1 SGHTA and CDR2 FQGNSA.

The rearrangement uses TRBV12-3 or TRBV12-4 and TRBJ2-7; TRBD1 agrees at 10 bases. The V gene end was trimmed by 8 bases and the J gene end by 5 bases; junction bases not matched to a gene: 6. This CDR3 is built from 13 residues. The CDR3 is CASGTGVGHEQYF. In DNA, the CDR3 is TGTGCCAGCGGGACAGGGGTAGGGCACGAGCAGTACTTC.

V is TRBV11-1 and J is TRBJ2-4; D perhaps matches TRBD1 (6 bases). The ends were cut back, 4 bases at V and 3 bases at J, with 16 bases in the middle. Germline V gives CDR1 SGHAT, CDR2 FQDESV (reference sequence). The CDR3 extends over 16 amino acids. CDR3 DNA sequence: TGTGCCAGCAGCTCCGGGACACTGTTTGACAAAAACATTCAGTACTTC. Protein product: CASSSGTLFDKNIQYF. The variable domain in full, completed from reference TRBV11-1 and TRBJ2-4, reads EAEVAQSPRYKITEKSQAVAFWCDPISGHATLYWYRQILGQGPELLVQFQDESVVDDSQLPKDRFSAERLKGVDSTLKIQPAELGDSAMYLCASSSGTLFDKNIQYFGAGTRLSVL.

This clone occurred once. The chain couples TRBV6-6 to TRBJ2-3; TRBD2 matches at 11 bases. The V gene end was trimmed by 5 bases and the J gene end by 3 bases; junction bases not matched to a gene: 10. CDR3 length: 17 amino acids. Germline CDR1 is MNHNY and CDR2 is SVGAGI (reference sequence). The CDR3 sequence: CASSQGLAGGRTDTQYF. CDR3 sequence (DNA): TGTGCCAGCAGTCAGGGGTTAGCGGGGGGGCGGACAGATACGCAGTATTTT.

The V gene is TRBV2, the J gene TRBJ1-3, with 8 bases identical to TRBD1. This CDR3 has 13 amino acids. Looked up from germline, CDR1 is SNHLY and CDR2 is FYNNEI. V shed 2 bases and J 7 bases; nucleotides not matched to a gene: 1. CDR3 protein: CASSETGGNTIYF. CDR3 nucleotides: TGTGCCAGCAGTGAAACAGGGGGGAACACCATATATTTT.

J is TRBJ1-1 and V is TRBV9, with D hard to call. Germline values: CDR1 SGDLS, CDR2 YYNGEE. Trimming stripped 3 bases from V and 11 bases from J, with 20 bases between. CDR3 size: 14 residues. This CDR3 is CASSEQHGNTVAFF. The CDR3 bases are TGTGCCAGCAGCGAACAACACGGAAACACCGTTGCTTTCTTT.

V is TRBV7-2 and J is TRBJ1-3; D ambiguous. Trimming cost V 1 base and J 4 bases, with 5 bases left between them. The CDR3 spans 13 residues. The germline CDR1 and CDR2 sequences are SGHTA and FQGNSA. The CDR3 sequence: CASSLGGGNTIYF. DNA for the CDR3: TGTGCCAGCAGCTTAGGTGGGGGAAACACCATATATTTT. Based on the CDR3 plus reference TRBV7-2 and TRBJ1-3, the full variable domain is GAGVSQSPSNKVTEKGKDVELRCDPISGHTALYWYRQSLGQGLEFLIYFQGNSAPDKSGLPSDRFSAERTGGSVSTLTIQRTQQEDSAVYLCASSLGGGNTIYFGEGSWLTVV.

The chain carries TRBV5-6 and TRBJ1-3; D not resolved. Germline CDR1 and CDR2: SGHDT and YYEEEE. This CDR3 has 16 residues. Trimming shortened V by 1 base and J by 1 base, and 12 bases separated the two germline ends. The CDR3 here is CASSLLSLVSGNTIYF. CDR3 DNA: TGTGCCAGCAGCTTGCTCAGCCTCGTTTCTGGAAACACCATATATTTT.

The J gene is TRBJ1-6, the V gene TRBV9; D may be TRBD1 (6 bases). The CDR3 runs to 14 residues. V shed 0 bases and J shed 8 bases, with 9 bases lying between them. Germline V lookup: CDR1 SGDLS, CDR2 YYNGEE. The CDR3 spells CASSVAGGHSPLHF. The CDR3, as DNA: TGTGCCAGCAGCGTAGCCGGGGGCCATTCACCCCTCCACTTT.

This sequence joins TRBV2 and TRBJ2-7, with TRBD2 as a possible D gene (6 bases). From germline, CDR1 is SNHLY and CDR2 FYNNEI. The V end was cut by 7 bases, the J end by 3 bases, with 13 bases between. The CDR3 has 13 residues. CDR3 in DNA: TGTGCCAGCATGGCTAGCGAGGACTACGAGCAGTACTTC. Its protein is CASMASEDYEQYF.

This sequence joins TRBV4-1 and TRBJ2-1; D ambiguous. This CDR3 region has 14 residues. Trimming stripped 5 bases from V and 10 bases from J, with 18 bases between. The germline V gene has CDR1 MGHRA and CDR2 YSYEKL. CDR3 region: CASSASVGFLEQFF. The CDR3 coding sequence is TGCGCCAGCAGCGCATCGGTTGGATTTCTAGAGCAGTTCTTC.

V gene TRBV10-3 combines with J gene TRBJ2-7; no clear D gene. V gave up 2 bases and J gave up 0 bases, with 11 bases separating them. This CDR3 is 15 amino acids long. Germline V CDR1 and CDR2: ENHRY, SYGVKD. CDR3 sequence reads: CAISEGVSVSYEQYF. In nucleotides, the CDR3 is TGTGCCATCAGTGAGGGAGTTAGTGTCTCCTACGAGCAGTACTTC.

About this clone: A junction boundary mismatches the germline segment, possibly from a read error. V is TRBV4-1 and J is TRBJ1-3; TRBD1 matches at 8 bases. The CDR3 loop spans 18 amino acids. Germline loops: CDR1 MGHRA, CDR2 YSYEKL. This chain's CDR3 is CPSRRPGQVGRIGNTIYF. The CDR3 region has the DNA TGCCCCAGCCGCCGTCCGGGACAGGTGGGGCGAATTGGAAACACCATATATTTT.

The rearrangement links TRBV19 to TRBJ2-3; possible D gene TRBD2, 6 bases. Per germline, CDR1 LNHDA and CDR2 SQIVND (reference sequence). This CDR3 has 15 amino acids. Trimming took 1 base from V and 3 from J, leaving 11 bases between them. CDR3 nucleotides: TGTGCCAGTAGTATAGTGGGCGGGGTAACAGATACGCAGTATTTT. Its protein is CASSIVGGVTDTQYF.

CDR3 residues: CATSEPGKDGYTF. CDR3 nucleotide sequence: TGTGCCACCAGTGAACCGGGTAAGGATGGCTACACCTTC. The chain joins TRBV24-1 to TRBJ1-2; D not resolved. V dropped 4 bases and J dropped 6 bases, with 11 bases sitting between them. This CDR3 contains 13 residues. Per the germline V gene, CDR1 is KGHDR and CDR2 is SFDVKD.